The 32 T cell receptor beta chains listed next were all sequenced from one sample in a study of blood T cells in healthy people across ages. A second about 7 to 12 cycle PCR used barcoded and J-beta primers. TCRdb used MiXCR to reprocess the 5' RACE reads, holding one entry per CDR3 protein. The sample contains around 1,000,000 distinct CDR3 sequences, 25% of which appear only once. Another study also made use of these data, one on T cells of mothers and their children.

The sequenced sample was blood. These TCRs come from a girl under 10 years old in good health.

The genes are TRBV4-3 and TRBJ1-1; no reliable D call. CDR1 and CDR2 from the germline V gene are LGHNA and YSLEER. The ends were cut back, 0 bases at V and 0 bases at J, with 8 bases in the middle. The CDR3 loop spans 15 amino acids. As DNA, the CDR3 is TGCGCCAGCAGCCAAGACGCCGATCTGAACACTGAAGCTTTCTTT. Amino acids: CASSQDADLNTEAFF.

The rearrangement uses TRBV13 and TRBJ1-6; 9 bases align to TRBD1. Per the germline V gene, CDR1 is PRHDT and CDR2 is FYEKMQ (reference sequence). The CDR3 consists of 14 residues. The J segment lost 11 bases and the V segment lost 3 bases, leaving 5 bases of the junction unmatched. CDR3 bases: TGTGCCAGCAGCTTGGGACAGGGAGAAGCACCCCTCCACTTT. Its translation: CASSLGQGEAPLHF.

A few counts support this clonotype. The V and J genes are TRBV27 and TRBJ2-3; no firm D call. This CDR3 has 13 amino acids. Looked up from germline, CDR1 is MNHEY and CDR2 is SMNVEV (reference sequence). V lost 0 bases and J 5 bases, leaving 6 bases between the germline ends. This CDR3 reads CASSLSAGDTQYF. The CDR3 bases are TGTGCCAGCAGTTTATCCGCCGGAGATACGCAGTATTTT.

The CDR3 DNA follows: TGCAGCGTTACAAAGCGGGGCCTATCACAAGAGACCCAGTACTTC. Translating it yields CSVTKRGLSQETQYF. The chain uses TRBV29-1 and TRBJ2-5, with TRBD2 matching 7 bases. The germline V gene has CDR1 SQVTM and CDR2 ANQGSEA. Trimming removed 5 bases from V and 2 bases from J; junction bases left unmatched: 11. The CDR3 is 15 amino acids.

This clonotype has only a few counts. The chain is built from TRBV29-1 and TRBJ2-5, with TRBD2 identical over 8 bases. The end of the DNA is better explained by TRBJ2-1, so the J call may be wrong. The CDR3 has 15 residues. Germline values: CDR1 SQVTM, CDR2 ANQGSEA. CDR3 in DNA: TGCAGCGTTGAAATTGGGACTAGGAGGCTCAATGAGCAGTTCTTC. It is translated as CSVEIGTRRLNEQFF.

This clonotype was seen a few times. This CDR3 is CASSSIRTGDEKLFF. CDR3 coding DNA: TGTGCCAGCAGTTCAATTAGGACAGGGGACGAAAAACTGTTTTTT. This chain joins TRBV6-5 and TRBJ1-4; 9 bases agree with TRBD1. Germline loops: CDR1 MNHEY, CDR2 SVGAGI. This CDR3 comprises 15 residues. V dropped 4 bases and J dropped 8; count of bases not matched to a gene: 8.

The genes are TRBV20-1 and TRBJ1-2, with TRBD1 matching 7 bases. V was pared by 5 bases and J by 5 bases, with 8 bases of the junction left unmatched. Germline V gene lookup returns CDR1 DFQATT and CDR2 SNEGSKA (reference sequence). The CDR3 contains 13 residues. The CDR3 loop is CSAPAGTAYGYTF. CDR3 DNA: TGCAGTGCTCCTGCGGGGACAGCTTATGGCTACACCTTC.

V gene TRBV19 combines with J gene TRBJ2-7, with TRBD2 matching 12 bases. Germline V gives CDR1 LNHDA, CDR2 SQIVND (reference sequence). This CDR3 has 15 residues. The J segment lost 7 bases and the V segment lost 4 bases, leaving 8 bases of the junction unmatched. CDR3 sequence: CASSKASGRAEEQYF. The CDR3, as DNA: TGTGCCAGTAGTAAAGCTAGCGGGAGGGCAGAAGAGCAGTACTTC.

Here the CDR3 DNA reads TGCAGTGTCCGACGGACGGAGGAGGCCCAGTACTTC. Translating it yields CSVRRTEEAQYF. The V gene is TRBV20-1, the J gene TRBJ2-1; a possible D gene is TRBD2 (5 bases). The J call may not be correct, given that the DNA end is closer to TRBJ2-5. CDR1 and CDR2 from the germline V gene are DFQATT and SNEGSKA (reference sequence). The CDR3 covers 12 residues.

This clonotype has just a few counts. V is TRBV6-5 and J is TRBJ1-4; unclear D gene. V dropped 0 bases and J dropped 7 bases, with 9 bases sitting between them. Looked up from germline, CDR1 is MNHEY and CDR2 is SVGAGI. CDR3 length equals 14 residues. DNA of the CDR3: TGTGCCAGCAGTTACTCGCAAGGGCTTGAAAAACTGTTTTTT. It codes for CASSYSQGLEKLFF.

The CDR3: CASALVPSSYNEQFF. CDR3 DNA sequence: TGTGCCAGCGCCTTAGTACCGAGCTCCTACAATGAGCAGTTCTTC. This chain uses TRBV7-3 with TRBJ2-1; no definite D call. The V gene lost 8 bases and the J gene lost 0 bases, with 14 bases spanning the gap. In germline, CDR1 is SGHTA, CDR2 FQGTGA. CDR3 length equals 15 residues.

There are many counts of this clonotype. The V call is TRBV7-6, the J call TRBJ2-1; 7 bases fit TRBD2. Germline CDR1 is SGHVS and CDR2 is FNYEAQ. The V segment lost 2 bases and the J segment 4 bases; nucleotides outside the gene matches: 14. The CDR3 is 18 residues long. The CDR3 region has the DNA TGTGCCAGCAGCTTAAGCGGGGCACTGCCGGTTGGATACAATGAGCAGTTCTTC. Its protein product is CASSLSGALPVGYNEQFF.

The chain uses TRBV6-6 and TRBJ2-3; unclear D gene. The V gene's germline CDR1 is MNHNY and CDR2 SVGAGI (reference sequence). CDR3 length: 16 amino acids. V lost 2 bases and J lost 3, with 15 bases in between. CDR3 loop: CASSYVLRFGTDTQYF. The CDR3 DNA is TGTGCCAGCAGTTACGTTCTTAGGTTTGGTACAGATACGCAGTATTTT.

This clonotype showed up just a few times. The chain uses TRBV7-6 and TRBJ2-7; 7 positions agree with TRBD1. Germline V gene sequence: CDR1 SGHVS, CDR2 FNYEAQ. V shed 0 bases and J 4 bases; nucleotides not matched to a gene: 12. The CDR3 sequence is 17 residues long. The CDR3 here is CASSLASTGEVGYEQYF. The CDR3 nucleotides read TGTGCCAGCAGCTTAGCGAGTACAGGGGAAGTAGGTTACGAGCAGTACTTC.

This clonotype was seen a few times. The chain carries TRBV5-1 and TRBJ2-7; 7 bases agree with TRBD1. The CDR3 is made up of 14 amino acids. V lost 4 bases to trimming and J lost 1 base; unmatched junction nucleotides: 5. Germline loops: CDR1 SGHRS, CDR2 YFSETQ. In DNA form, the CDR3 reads TGCGCCAGCAGCAATGGACAGGAATCCTACGAGCAGTACTTC. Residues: CASSNGQESYEQYF.

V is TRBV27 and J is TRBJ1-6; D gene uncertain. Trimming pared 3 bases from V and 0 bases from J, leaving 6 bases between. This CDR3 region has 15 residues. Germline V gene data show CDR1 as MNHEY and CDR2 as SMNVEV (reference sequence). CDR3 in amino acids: CASSFRSSYNSPLHF. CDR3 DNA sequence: TGTGCCAGCAGTTTTCGGAGCTCCTATAATTCACCCCTCCACTTT.

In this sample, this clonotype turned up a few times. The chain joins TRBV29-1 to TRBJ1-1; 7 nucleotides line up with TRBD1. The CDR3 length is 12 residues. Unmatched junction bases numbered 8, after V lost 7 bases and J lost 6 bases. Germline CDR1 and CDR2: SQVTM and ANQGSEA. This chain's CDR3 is CSADREEPEAFF. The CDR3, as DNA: TGCAGCGCTGACAGGGAGGAGCCTGAAGCTTTCTTT. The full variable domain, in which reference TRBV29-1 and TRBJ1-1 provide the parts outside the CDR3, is SAVISQKPSRDICQRGTSLTIQCQVDSQVTMMFWYRQQPGQSLTLIATANQGSEATYESGFVIDKFPISRPNLTFSTLTVSNMSPEDSSIYLCSADREEPEAFFGQGTRLTVV.

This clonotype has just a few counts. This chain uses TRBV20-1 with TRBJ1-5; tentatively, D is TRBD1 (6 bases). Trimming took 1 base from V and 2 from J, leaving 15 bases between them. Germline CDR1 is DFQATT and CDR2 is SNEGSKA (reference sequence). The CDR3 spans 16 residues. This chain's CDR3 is CSARVTGKTGNQPQHF. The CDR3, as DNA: TGCAGTGCTAGAGTTACAGGGAAGACAGGCAATCAGCCCCAGCATTTT.

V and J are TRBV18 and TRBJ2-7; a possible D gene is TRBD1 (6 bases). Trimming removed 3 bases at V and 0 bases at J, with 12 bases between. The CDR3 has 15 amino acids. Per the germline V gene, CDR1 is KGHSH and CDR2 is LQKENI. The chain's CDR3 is CASSPLQGPSYEQYF. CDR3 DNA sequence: TGTGCCAGCTCACCTTTACAGGGACCCTCCTACGAGCAGTACTTC. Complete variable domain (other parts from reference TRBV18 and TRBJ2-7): NAGVMQNPRHLVRRRGQEARLRCSPMKGHSHVYWYRQLPEEGLKFMVYLQKENIIDESGMPKERFSAEFPKEGPSILRIQQVVRGDSAAYFCASSPLQGPSYEQYFGPGTRLTVT.

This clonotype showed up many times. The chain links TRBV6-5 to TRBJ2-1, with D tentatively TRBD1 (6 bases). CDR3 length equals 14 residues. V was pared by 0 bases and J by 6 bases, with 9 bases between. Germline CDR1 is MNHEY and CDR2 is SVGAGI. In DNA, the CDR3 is TGTGCCAGCAGTTACTCGAAAGGGGGCAATGAGCAGTTCTTC. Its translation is CASSYSKGGNEQFF.

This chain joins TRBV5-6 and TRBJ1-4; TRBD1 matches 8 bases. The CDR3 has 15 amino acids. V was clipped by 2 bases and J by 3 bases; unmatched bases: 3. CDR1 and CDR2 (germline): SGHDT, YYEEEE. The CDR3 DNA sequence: TGTGCCAGCAGCTTTTCGGGACAGGCTAATGAAAAACTGTTTTTT. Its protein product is CASSFSGQANEKLFF.

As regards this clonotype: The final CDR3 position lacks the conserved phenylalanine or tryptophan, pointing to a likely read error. The CDR3 protein is CASSQPGVETQYL. CDR3 in DNA: TGCGCCAGCAGCCAACCGGGAGTAGAGACCCAGTACCTC. V is TRBV4-1 and J is TRBJ2-5; tentative D call: TRBD2 (6 bases). The CDR3 sequence is 13 residues long. CDR1 is MGHRA, CDR2 YSYEKL, per germline. Trimming took 2 bases from V and 4 from J, leaving 8 bases between them.

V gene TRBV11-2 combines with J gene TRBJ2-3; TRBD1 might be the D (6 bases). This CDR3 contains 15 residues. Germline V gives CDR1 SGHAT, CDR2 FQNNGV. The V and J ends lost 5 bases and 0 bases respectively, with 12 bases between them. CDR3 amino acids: CASSGTTGSTDTQYF. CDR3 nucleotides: TGTGCCAGCAGCGGAACGACAGGAAGCACAGATACGCAGTATTTT. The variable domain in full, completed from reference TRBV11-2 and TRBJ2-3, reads EAGVAQSPRYKIIEKRQSVAFWCNPISGHATLYWYQQILGQGPKLLIQFQNNGVVDDSQLPKDRFSAERLKGVDSTLKIQPAKLEDSAVYLCASSGTTGSTDTQYFGPGTRLTVL.

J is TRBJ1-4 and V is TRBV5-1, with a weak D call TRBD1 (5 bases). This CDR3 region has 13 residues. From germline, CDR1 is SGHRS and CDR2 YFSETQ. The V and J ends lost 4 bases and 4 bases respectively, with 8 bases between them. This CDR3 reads CASSVRDNEKLFF. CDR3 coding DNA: TGCGCCAGCAGCGTCAGGGATAATGAAAAACTGTTTTTT.

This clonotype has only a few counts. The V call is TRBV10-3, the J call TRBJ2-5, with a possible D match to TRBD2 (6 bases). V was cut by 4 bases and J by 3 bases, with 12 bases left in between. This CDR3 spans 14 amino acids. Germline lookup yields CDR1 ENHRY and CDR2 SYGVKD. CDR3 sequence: CAISAGTLEETQYF. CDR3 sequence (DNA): TGTGCCATCAGTGCGGGGACTTTAGAAGAGACCCAGTACTTC.

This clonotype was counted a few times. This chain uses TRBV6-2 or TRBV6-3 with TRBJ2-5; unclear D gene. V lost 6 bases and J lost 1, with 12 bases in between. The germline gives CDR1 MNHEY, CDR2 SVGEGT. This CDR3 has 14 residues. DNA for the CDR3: TGTGCCAGCAGAACAGAGAGGTTCCAAGAGACCCAGTACTTC. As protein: CASRTERFQETQYF.

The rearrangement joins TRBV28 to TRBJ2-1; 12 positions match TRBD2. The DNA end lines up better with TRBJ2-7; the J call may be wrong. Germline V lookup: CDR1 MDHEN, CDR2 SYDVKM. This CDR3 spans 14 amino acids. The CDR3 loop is CASSGLAGTHEQYF. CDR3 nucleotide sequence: TGTGCCAGCAGTGGACTAGCGGGAACCCACGAGCAGTACTTC.

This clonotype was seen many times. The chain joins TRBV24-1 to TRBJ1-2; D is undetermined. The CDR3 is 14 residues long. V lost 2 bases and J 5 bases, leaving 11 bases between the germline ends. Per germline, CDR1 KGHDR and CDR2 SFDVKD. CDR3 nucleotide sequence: TGTGCCACCAGTGATTCACGTTTAATATATGGCTACACCTTC. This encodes CATSDSRLIYGYTF.

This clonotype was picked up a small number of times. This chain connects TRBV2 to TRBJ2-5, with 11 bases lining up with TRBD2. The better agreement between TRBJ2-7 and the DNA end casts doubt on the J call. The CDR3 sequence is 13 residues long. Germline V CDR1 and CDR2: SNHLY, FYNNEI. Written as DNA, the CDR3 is TGTGCCAACGGACTAGCGGGTACCTACGAGCAGTACTTC. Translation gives CANGLAGTYEQYF.

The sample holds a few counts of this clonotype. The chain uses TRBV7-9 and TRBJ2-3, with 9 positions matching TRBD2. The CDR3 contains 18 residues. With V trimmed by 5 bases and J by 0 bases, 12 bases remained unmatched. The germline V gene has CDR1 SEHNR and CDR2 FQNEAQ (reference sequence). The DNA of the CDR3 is TGTGCCAGCAGCGCTTGGGCTAGCGGGGTTCTTAGCACAGATACGCAGTATTTT. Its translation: CASSAWASGVLSTDTQYF.

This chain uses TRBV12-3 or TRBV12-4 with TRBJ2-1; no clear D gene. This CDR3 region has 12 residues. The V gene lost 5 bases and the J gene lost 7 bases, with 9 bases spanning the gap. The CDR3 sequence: CASSPLLNEQFF. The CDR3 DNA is TGTGCCAGCAGTCCCCTATTAAATGAGCAGTTCTTC.

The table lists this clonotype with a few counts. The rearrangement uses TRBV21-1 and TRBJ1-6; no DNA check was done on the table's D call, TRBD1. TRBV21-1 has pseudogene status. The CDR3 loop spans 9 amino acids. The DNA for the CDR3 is TGTGCCAGCATGGGCCGGGCCGAATTT. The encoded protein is CASMGRAEF.